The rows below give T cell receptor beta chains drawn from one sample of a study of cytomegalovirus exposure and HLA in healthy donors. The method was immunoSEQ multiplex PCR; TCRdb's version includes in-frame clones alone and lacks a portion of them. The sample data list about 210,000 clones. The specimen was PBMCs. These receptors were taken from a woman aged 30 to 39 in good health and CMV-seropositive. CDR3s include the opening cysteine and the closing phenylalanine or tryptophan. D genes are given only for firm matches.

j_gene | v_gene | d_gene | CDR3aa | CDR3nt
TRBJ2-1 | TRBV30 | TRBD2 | CAWSGGGSYNEQFF | TGTGCCTGGAGTGGTGGCGGGAGCTACAATGAGCAGTTCTTC
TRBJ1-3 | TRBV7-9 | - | CASSLWRNSGNTIYF | TGTGCCAGCAGCTTATGGCGGAACTCTGGAAACACCATATATTTT
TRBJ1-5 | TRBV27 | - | CASSQAYSNQPQHF | TGTGCCAGCAGTCAGGCTTATAGCAATCAGCCCCAGCATTTT
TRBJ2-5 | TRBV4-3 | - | CASSQETAGMETQYF | TGCGCCAGCAGCCAAGAAACGGCCGGGATGGAGACCCAGTACTTC
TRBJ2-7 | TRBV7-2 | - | CASSVTWEQYF | TGTGCCAGCAGCGTAACTTGGGAGCAGTACTTC
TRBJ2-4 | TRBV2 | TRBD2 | CASRGLLAGGPISKNIQYF | TGTGCCAGCAGGGGGCTACTAGCGGGAGGGCCTATCAGCAAAAACATTCAGTACTTC
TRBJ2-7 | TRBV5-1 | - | CASSFDMNFEQYF | TGCGCCAGCAGCTTCGACATGAACTTCGAGCAGTACTTC
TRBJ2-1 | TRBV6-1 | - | CASSGSQATSYNEQFF | TGTGCCAGCAGTGGATCACAGGCGACCTCCTACAATGAGCAGTTCTTC
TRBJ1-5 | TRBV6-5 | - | CASGTPNQPQHF | TGTGCCAGTGGGACACCGAATCAGCCCCAGCATTTT
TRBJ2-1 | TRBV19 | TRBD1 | CASRGGQRRFF | TGTGCCAGTAGAGGGGGCCAGAGGCGGTTCTTC
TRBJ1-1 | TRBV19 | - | CASIPGVNTEAFF | TGTGCCAGTATCCCGGGGGTGAACACTGAAGCTTTCTTT
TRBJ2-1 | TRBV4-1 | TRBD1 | CASSPFEQGPEQFF | TGCGCCAGCAGCCCTTTCGAACAGGGGCCTGAGCAGTTCTTC
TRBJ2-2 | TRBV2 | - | CASRGTSNTGELFF | TGTGCCAGCAGGGGGACATCGAACACCGGGGAGCTGTTTTTT
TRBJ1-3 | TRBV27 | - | CASSFGGSNTIYF | TGTGCCAGCAGTTTTGGCGGGTCAAACACCATATATTTT
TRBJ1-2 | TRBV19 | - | CASSLQGYGYTF | TGTGCCAGTAGTTTACAGGGCTATGGCTACACCTTC
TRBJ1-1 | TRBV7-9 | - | CASSPFLATEAFF | TGTGCCAGCAGCCCCTTCCTGGCAACTGAAGCTTTCTTT
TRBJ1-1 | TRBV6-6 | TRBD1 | CASSYGGTGGGTEAFF | TGTGCCAGCAGTTACGGGGGGACAGGGGGAGGCACTGAAGCTTTCTTT
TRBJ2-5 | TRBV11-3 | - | CASSLGEEETQYF | TGTGCCAGCAGCTTAGGGGAGGAAGAGACCCAGTACTTC
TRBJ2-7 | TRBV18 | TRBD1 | CASSADLRDSYEQYF | TGTGCCAGCTCCGCCGATCTCCGGGACAGCTACGAGCAGTACTTC
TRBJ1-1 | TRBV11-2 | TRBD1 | CASSLGQEGAFF | TGTGCCAGCAGCTTGGGACAGGAGGGGGCTTTCTTT
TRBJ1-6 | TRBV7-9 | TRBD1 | CASSLGQGASNSPLHF | TGTGCCAGCAGCTTAGGGCAGGGGGCTTCTAATTCACCCCTCCACTTT
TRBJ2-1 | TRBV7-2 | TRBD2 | CASSLGTSGVYEQFF | TGTGCCAGCAGCTTAGGGACTAGCGGGGTGTATGAGCAGTTCTTC
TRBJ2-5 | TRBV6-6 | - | CASLSDREEETQYF | TGTGCCAGCCTTTCAGACAGGGAGGAAGAGACCCAGTACTTC
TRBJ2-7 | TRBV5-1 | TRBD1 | CASSLKGQGTYEQYF | TGCGCCAGCAGCTTGAAGGGACAGGGTACCTACGAGCAGTACTTC
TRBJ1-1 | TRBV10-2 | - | CASRRENTEAFF | TGCGCCAGCAGACGCGAGAACACTGAAGCTTTCTTT
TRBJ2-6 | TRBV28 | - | CASRPGGVGANVLTF | TGTGCCAGCAGGCCCGGCGGGGTCGGGGCCAACGTCCTGACTTTC
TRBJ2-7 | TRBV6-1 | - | CASSDRVYEQYF | TGTGCCAGCAGTGACAGGGTCTACGAGCAGTACTTC
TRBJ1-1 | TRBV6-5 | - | CASIQNTEAFF | TGTGCCAGCATCCAGAACACTGAAGCTTTCTTT
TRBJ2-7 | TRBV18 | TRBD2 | CASSPKRESGYEQYF | TGTGCCAGCTCCCCAAAGCGGGAGTCGGGCTACGAGCAGTACTTC
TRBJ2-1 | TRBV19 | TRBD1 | CASSARDRSSYNEQFF | TGTGCCAGTAGTGCGCGGGACAGGAGTTCCTACAATGAGCAGTTCTTC
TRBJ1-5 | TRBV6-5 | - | CASSYAGDQPQHF | TGTGCCAGCAGTTACGCCGGGGATCAGCCCCAGCATTTT
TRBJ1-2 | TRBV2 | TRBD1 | CASRHTGDDYGYTF | TGTGCCAGCAGACATACAGGGGACGACTATGGCTACACCTTC
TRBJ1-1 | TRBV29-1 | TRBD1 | CSVQGRSNTEAFF | TGCAGCGTACAGGGGCGTTCGAACACTGAAGCTTTCTTT
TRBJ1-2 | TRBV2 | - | CASSEYRNYGYTF | TGTGCCAGCAGTGAGTACAGGAACTATGGCTACACCTTC
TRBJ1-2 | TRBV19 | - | CASQRTGYYGYTF | TGTGCCAGTCAACGAACAGGGTACTATGGCTACACCTTC
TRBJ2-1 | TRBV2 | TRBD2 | CASKQTSSDISYNEQFF | TGTGCCAGCAAGCAGACTAGCTCGGATATCTCCTACAATGAGCAGTTCTTC
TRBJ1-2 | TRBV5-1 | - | CASSPIAFLGDYGYTF | TGCGCCAGCAGCCCAATCGCATTCCTGGGAGACTATGGCTACACCTTC
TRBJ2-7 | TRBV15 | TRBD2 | CATSRVAGASYEQYF | TGTGCCACCAGCAGAGTAGCGGGGGCCTCCTACGAGCAGTACTTC
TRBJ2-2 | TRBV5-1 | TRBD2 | CASSNSGGARTGELFF | TGCGCCAGCAGCAATAGCGGGGGGGCTCGGACCGGGGAGCTGTTTTTT
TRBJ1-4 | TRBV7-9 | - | CASSFPEARQLFF | TGTGCCAGCAGCTTCCCCGAAGCTCGACAGCTGTTTTTT
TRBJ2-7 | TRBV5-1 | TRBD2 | CASSFGTSGGYEQYF | TGCGCCAGCAGCTTTGGGACTAGCGGGGGATACGAGCAGTACTTC
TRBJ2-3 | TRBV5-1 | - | CASSLGLDSRVTDTQYF | TGCGCCAGCAGCTTGGGGCTGGACAGTCGAGTCACAGATACGCAGTATTTT
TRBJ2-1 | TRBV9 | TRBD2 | CASSVTLSGGPYTDNEQFF | TGTGCCAGCAGCGTGACTCTTAGCGGGGGCCCCTATACGGACAATGAGCAGTTCTTC
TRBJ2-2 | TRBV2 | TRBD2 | CASSGLAGGRGELFF | TGTGCCAGCAGTGGACTAGCGGGGGGCCGAGGGGAGCTGTTTTTT
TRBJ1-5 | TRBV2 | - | CASTRQDSNQPQHF | TGTGCCAGCACTAGACAGGATAGCAATCAGCCCCAGCATTTT
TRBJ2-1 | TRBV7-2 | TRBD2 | CASSTMSGSSYNEQFF | TGTGCCAGCAGCACCATGAGCGGGAGCTCCTACAATGAGCAGTTCTTC
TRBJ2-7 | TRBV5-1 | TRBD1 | CASIPGQVYEQYF | TGCGCCAGCATCCCGGGACAGGTTTACGAGCAGTACTTC
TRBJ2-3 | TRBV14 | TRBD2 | CASSQERLAFSTDTQYF | TGTGCCAGCAGCCAAGAGAGACTAGCGTTTAGCACAGATACGCAGTATTTT
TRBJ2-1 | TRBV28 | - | CASSLIQAGFYNEQFF | TGTGCCAGCAGTTTAATCCAGGCCGGATTTTACAATGAGCAGTTCTTC
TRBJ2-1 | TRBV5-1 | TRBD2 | CASSLLSVAGGPNYNEQFF | TGCGCCAGCAGCTTGTTAAGCGTTGCGGGAGGGCCAAACTACAATGAGCAGTTCTTC
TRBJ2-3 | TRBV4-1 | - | CASSQAPGTYTDTQYF | TGCGCCAGCAGCCAAGCCCCAGGAACCTACACAGATACGCAGTATTTT
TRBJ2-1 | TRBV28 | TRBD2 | CASSAPGLAGGGSYNEQFF | TGTGCCAGCAGCGCCCCGGGACTAGCGGGAGGGGGGTCCTACAATGAGCAGTTCTTC
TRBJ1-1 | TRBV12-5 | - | CASGAGRTEAFF | TGTGCTAGTGGTGCGGGTCGCACTGAAGCTTTCTTT
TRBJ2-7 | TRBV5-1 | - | CASSSRDFYEQYF | TGCGCCAGCAGCTCCCGGGACTTCTACGAGCAGTACTTC
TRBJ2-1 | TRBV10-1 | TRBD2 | CASSELTSSCNEQFF | TGCGCCAGCAGTGAGTTGACTAGCTCCTGCAATGAGCAGTTCTTC
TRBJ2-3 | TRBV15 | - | CATSRESTSGTDTQYF | TGTGCCACCAGCAGAGAATCTACTAGTGGCACAGATACGCAGTATTTT
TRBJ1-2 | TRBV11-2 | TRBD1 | CASSLKGQNDYYGYTF | TGTGCCAGCAGCCTAAAGGGACAGAACGACTACTATGGCTACACCTTC
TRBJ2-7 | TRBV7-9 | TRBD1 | CAAGTGTYEQYF | TGTGCCGCCGGGACAGGGACCTACGAGCAGTACTTC
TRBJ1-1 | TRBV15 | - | CATRQWASTEAFF | TGTGCCACCAGACAGTGGGCGTCCACTGAAGCTTTCTTT